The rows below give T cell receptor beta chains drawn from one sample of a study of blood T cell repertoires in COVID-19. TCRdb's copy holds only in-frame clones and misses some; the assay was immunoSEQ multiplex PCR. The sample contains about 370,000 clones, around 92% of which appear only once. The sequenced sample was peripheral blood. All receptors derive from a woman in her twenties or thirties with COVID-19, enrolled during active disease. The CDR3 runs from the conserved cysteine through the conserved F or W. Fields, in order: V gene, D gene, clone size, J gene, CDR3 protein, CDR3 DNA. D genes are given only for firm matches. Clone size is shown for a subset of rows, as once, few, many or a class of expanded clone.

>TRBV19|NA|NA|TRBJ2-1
CASSRRGNEQFF
TGTGCCAGTAGCCGACGGGGCAATGAGCAGTTCTTC
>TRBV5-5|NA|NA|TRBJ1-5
CASSLERVQGYQPQHF
TGTGCCAGCAGCTTGGAAAGGGTTCAGGGTTATCAGCCCCAGCATTTT
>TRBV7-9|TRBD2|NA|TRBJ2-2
CASSWTSGGRNTGELFF
TGTGCCAGCAGTTGGACTAGCGGGGGGCGGAACACCGGGGAGCTGTTTTTT
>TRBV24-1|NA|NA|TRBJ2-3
CATSEGSLASNTDTQYF
TGTGCCACCAGTGAAGGCTCCCTAGCGTCAAACACAGATACGCAGTATTTT
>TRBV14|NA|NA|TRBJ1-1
CASSLMSGTEAFF
TGTGCCAGCAGCTTGATGTCAGGCACTGAAGCTTTCTTT
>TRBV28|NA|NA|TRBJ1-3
CASSPQISGNTIYF
TGTGCCAGCAGCCCACAGATCTCTGGAAACACCATATATTTT
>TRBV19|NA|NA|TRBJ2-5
CASSIMGLRQETQYF
TGTGCCAGTAGTATCATGGGGCTTCGGCAAGAGACCCAGTACTTC
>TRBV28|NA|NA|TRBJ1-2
CASTDLLNYGYTF
TGTGCCAGCACAGATTTGCTTAACTATGGCTACACCTTC
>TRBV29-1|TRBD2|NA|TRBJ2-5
CSAHPGTSGSLSETQYF
TGCAGCGCCCACCCCGGGACTAGCGGGAGCTTATCCGAGACCCAGTACTTC
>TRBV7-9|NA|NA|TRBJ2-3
CASSPNPDTQYF
TGTGCCAGCAGCCCTAACCCGGATACGCAGTATTTT
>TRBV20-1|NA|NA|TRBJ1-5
CSASVQLGDLNSNQPQHF
TGCAGTGCTAGTGTTCAACTCGGGGATCTAAATAGCAATCAGCCCCAGCATTTT
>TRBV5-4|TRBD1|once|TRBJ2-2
CASSLETGVRTGELFF
TGTGCCAGCAGCCTGGAAACAGGGGTACGGACCGGGGAGCTGTTTTTT
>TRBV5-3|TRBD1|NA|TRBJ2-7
CARSLVVQGRSYEQYF
TGTGCCAGAAGCTTGGTAGTACAGGGGCGATCCTACGAGCAGTACTTC
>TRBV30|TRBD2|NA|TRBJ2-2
CAWSRLAGVNTGELFF
TGTGCCTGGAGCCGACTAGCGGGAGTGAACACCGGGGAGCTGTTTTTT
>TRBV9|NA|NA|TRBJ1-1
CASSGGHENTEAFF
TGTGCCAGCAGCGGGGGACACGAGAACACTGAAGCTTTCTTT
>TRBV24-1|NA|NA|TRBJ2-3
CATSRRTDTQYF
TGTGCCACCAGTAGGAGAACAGATACGCAGTATTTT
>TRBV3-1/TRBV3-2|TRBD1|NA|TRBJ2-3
CASSQDSGGPDTQYF
TGTGCCAGCAGCCAAGATTCAGGGGGCCCAGATACGCAGTATTTT
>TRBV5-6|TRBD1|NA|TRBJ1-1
CASSWAPTGDTEAFF
TGTGCCAGCAGCTGGGCCCCCACAGGGGATACTGAAGCTTTCTTT
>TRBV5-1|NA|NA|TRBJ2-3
CASSLHRKATDTQYF
TGCGCCAGCAGCTTGCACAGGAAGGCCACAGATACGCAGTATTTT
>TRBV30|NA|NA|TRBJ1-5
CAWSGDTSNQPQHF
TGTGCCTGGAGTGGCGATACTAGCAATCAGCCCCAGCATTTT
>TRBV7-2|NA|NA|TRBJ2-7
CASSAGGRRNEQYF
TGTGCCAGCAGCGCCGGTGGGCGTAGAAACGAGCAGTACTTC
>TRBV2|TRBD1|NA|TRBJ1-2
CASGTGGSGGYTF
TGTGCCAGTGGGACAGGGGGTTCGGGTGGCTACACCTTC
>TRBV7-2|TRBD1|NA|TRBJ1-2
CASSQTGTGGPRGYGYTF
TGTGCCAGCAGCCAAACCGGGACAGGTGGACCCAGGGGGTATGGCTACACCTTC
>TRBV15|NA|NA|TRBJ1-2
CATSRDSTGLYGYTF
TGTGCCACCAGCAGAGATTCTACCGGACTCTATGGCTACACCTTC
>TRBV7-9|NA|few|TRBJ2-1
CASSFDRSTYNEQFF
TGTGCCAGCAGCTTTGACAGGAGTACGTACAATGAGCAGTTCTTC
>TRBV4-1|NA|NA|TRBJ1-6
CASSQDGGSPLHF
TGCGCCAGCAGCCAAGATGGCGGGTCACCCCTCCACTTT
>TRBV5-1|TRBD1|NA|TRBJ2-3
CASSLGTGGIDTQYF
TGCGCCAGCAGCTTAGGGACAGGGGGCATTGATACGCAGTATTTT
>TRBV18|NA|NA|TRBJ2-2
CASSPGGSDTGELFF
TGTGCCAGCTCACCCGGAGGTTCGGACACCGGGGAGCTGTTTTTT
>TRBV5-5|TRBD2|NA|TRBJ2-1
CASSLEVASGLAGGRHEQFF
TGTGCCAGCAGCTTGGAGGTCGCCTCCGGACTAGCGGGGGGCAGGCATGAGCAGTTCTTC
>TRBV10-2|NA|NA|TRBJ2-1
CASRRTGTGSRNNEQFF
TGCGCCAGCAGACGAACCGGAACAGGTTCACGAAACAATGAGCAGTTCTTC
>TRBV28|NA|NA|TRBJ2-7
CASSFSGTYEQYF
TGTGCCAGCAGTTTTTCCGGGACCTACGAGCAGTACTTC
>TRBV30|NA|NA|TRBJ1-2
CAWSINYGYTF
TGTGCCTGGAGTATCAATTATGGCTACACCTTC
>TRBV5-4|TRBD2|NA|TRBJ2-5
CASSPGLAGVETQYF
TGTGCCAGCAGCCCGGGACTAGCGGGAGTGGAGACCCAGTACTTC
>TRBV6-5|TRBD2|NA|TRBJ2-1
CASSYMSSGYNEQFF
TGTGCCAGCAGTTACATGTCTAGCGGCTACAATGAGCAGTTCTTC
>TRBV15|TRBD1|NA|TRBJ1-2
CATSRGGQGYGYTF
TGTGCCACCAGCAGAGGGGGACAGGGCTATGGCTACACCTTC
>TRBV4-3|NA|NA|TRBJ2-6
CASSQVWSAGANVLTF
TGCGCCAGCAGCCAAGTCTGGTCGGCTGGGGCCAACGTCCTGACTTTC
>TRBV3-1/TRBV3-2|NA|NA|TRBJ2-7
CASSQRGAHEQYF
TGTGCCAGCAGCCAACGGGGGGCTCACGAGCAGTACTTC
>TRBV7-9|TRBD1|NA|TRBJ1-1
CASSRGTDTEAFF
TGTGCCAGCAGCCGCGGGACAGACACTGAAGCTTTCTTT
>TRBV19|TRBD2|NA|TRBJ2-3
CASVKRGGPSTDTQYF
TGTGCCAGTGTAAAGCGGGGGGGCCCAAGCACAGATACGCAGTATTTT
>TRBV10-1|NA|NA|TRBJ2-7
CASSGSWGGSGEQYF
TGCGCCAGCAGCGGCTCATGGGGGGGCAGCGGCGAGCAGTACTTC
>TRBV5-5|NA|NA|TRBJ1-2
CASSLPELYGYTF
TGTGCCAGCAGCCTACCCGAACTCTATGGCTACACCTTC
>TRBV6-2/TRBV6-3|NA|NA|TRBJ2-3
CASSSHNIAPDTQYF
TGTGCCAGCAGTTCCCACAACATCGCCCCAGATACGCAGTATTTT
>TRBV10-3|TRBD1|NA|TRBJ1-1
CAISLNRGRGNTEAFF
TGTGCCATCAGCCTCAACAGGGGGCGTGGGAACACTGAAGCTTTCTTT
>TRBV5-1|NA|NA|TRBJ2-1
CASSIGQPPNEQFF
TGCGCCAGCAGCATAGGACAGCCCCCAAATGAGCAGTTCTTC
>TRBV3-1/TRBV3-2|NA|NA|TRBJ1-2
CASSRKLGKGLSYGYTF
TGTGCCAGCAGCCGAAAATTGGGAAAGGGACTGAGCTATGGCTACACCTTC
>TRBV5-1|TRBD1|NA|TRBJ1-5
CASSLQGADQPQHF
TGCGCCAGCAGCTTGCAGGGGGCTGATCAGCCCCAGCATTTT
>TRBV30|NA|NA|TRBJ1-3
CAWSVWEGRSLSGNTIYF
TGTGCCTGGAGTGTATGGGAGGGACGGAGCCTCTCTGGAAACACCATATATTTT
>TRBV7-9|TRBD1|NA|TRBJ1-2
CASSPRAGQVGYTF
TGTGCCAGCAGCCCCAGGGCGGGACAGGTTGGCTACACCTTC
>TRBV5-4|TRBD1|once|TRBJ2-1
CASSFPGQGDNEQFF
TGTGCCAGCAGCTTCCCGGGGCAGGGGGACAATGAGCAGTTCTTC
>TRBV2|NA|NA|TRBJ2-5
CASFLSRDTDRETQYF
TGTGCCAGCTTCCTCTCCCGGGACACCGACCGGGAGACCCAGTACTTC
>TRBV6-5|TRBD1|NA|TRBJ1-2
CASSYSGQVVGYGYTF
TGTGCCAGCAGTTACTCCGGACAGGTGGTGGGATATGGCTACACCTTC
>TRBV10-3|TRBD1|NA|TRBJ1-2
CAISQDRGYGYTF
TGTGCCATCAGTCAGGACAGGGGCTATGGCTACACCTTC
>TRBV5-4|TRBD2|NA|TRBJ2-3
CASSSLAGEEDTQYF
TGTGCCAGCAGCTCCTTAGCGGGAGAGGAAGATACGCAGTATTTT